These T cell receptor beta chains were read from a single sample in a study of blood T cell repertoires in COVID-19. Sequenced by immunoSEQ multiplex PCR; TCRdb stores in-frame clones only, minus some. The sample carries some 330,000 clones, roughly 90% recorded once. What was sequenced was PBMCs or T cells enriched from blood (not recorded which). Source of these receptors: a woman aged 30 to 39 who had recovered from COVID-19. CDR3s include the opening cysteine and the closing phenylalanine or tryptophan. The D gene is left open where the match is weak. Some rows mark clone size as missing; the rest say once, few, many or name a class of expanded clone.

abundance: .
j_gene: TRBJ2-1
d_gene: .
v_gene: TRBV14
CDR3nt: TGTGCCAGCAGCCAATGGCGGGACTCAGGCTACAATGAGCAGTTCTTC
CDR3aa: CASSQWRDSGYNEQFF

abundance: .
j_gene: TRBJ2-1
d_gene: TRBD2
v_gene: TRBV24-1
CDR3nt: TGTGCCACCAGAGCGACTAGCCTCCACGATGAGCAGTTCTTC
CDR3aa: CATRATSLHDEQFF

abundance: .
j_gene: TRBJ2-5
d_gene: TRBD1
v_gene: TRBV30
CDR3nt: TGTGCCGGACAGGGGGCAAGTAAGGAGACCCAGTACTTC
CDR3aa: CAGQGASKETQYF

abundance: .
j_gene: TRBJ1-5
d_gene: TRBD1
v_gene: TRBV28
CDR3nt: TGTGCCAGCAGTTTGTCAGGGGGCATTCAGCCCCAGCATTTT
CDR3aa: CASSLSGGIQPQHF

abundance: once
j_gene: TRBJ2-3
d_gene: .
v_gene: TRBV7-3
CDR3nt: TGTGCCAGCAGCCTTAATTCAGATACGCAGTATTTT
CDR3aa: CASSLNSDTQYF

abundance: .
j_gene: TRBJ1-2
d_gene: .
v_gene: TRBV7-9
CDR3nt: TGTGCCAGCAGCTTACCCGGAGGGGCAGGGTATGGCTACACCTTC
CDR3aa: CASSLPGGAGYGYTF

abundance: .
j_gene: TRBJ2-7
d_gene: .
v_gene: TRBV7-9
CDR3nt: TGTGCCAGCACCAATCGGGACTCGAGCTCCTACGAGCAGTACTTC
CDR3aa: CASTNRDSSSYEQYF

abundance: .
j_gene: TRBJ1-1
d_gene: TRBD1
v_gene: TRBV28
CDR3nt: TGTGCCAGCAGTCTACTCACAGGGGCCGATGAAGCTTTCTTT
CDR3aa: CASSLLTGADEAFF

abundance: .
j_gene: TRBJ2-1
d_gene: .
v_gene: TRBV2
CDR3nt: TGTGCCAGCAGTGCGCGGTATGAGCAGTTCTTC
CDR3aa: CASSARYEQFF

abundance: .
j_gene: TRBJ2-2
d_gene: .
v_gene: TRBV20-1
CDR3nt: TGCAGTGCTAGTCCGAGAAACACCGGGGAGCTGTTTTTT
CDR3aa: CSASPRNTGELFF

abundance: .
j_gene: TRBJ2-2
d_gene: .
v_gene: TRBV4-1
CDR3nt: TGCGCCAGCACTCGCCCGGGGGTTGGGACCGGGGAGCTGTTTTTT
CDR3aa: CASTRPGVGTGELFF

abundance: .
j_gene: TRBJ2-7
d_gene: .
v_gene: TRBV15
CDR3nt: TGTGCCACCAGCAGAGCCGACAGCTCCTACGAGCAGTACTTC
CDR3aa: CATSRADSSYEQYF

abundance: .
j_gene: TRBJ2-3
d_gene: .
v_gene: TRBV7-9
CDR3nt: TGTGCCAGCAGCTTAGTTCCCGGTAGCACAGATACGCAGTATTTT
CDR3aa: CASSLVPGSTDTQYF

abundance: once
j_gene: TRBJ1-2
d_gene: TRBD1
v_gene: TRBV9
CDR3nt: TGTGCCAGCAGCGTTGGACAGGGGGCAATCTTGGGCTATGGCTACACCTTC
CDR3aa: CASSVGQGAILGYGYTF

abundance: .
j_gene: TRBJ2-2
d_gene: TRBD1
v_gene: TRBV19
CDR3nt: TGTGCCAGTAGTACGGGACAGCTATACACCGGGGAGCTGTTTTTT
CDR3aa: CASSTGQLYTGELFF

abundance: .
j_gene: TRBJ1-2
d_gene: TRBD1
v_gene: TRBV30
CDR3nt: TGTGCCTGGAGTAGTACAGGGGGCTTCTATGGCTACACCTTC
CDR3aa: CAWSSTGGFYGYTF

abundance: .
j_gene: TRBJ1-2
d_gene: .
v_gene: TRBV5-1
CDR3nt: TGCGCCAGCAGTTCGACGGGATCCTATGGCTACACCTTC
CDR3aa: CASSSTGSYGYTF

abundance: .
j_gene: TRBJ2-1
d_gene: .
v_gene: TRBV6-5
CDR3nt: TGTGCCAGCAGTTATGGACAATTATCCTACAATGAGCAGTTCTTC
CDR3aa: CASSYGQLSYNEQFF

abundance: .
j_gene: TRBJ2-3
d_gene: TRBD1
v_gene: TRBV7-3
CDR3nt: TGTGCCAGCAGCTCAGTACCGGGACAGGGGACAGATACGCAGTATTTT
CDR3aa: CASSSVPGQGTDTQYF

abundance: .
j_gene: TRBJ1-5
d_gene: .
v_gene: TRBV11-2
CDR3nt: TGTGCCAGCAGCTTTGACCGCGGGGGTCAGCCCCAGCATTTT
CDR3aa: CASSFDRGGQPQHF

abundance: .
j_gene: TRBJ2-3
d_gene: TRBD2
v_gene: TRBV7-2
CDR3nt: TGTGCCAGCAGCTTAGCTAGCGGGAGCACAGATACGCAGTATTTT
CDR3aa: CASSLASGSTDTQYF

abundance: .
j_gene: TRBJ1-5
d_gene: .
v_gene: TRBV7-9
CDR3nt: TGTGCCAGCAGCCTTATAAGCAATCAGCCCCAGCATTTT
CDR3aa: CASSLISNQPQHF

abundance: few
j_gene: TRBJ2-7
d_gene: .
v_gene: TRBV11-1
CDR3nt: TGTGCCAGCAGCTTAAGCGGGCGGCCCTACGAGCAGTACTTC
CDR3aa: CASSLSGRPYEQYF

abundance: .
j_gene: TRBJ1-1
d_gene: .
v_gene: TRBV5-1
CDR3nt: TGCGCCAGCAGCTTTATATTGGGGGGGACTGAAGCTTTCTTT
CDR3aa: CASSFILGGTEAFF

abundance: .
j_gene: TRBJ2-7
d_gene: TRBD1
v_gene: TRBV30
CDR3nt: TGTGCCTGGAGCCCGACAGGGGACGAGCAGTACTTC
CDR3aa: CAWSPTGDEQYF

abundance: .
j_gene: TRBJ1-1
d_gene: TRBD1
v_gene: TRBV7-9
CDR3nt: TGTGCCAGCAGCTTACTCGACAGGGGAAGAGCTGAAGCTTTCTTT
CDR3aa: CASSLLDRGRAEAFF

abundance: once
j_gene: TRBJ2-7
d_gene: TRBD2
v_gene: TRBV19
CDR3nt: TGTGCCAGTGGGACTAGCGGTGTCTACGAGCAGTACTTC
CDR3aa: CASGTSGVYEQYF

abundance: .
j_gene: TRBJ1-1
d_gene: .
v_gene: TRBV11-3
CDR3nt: TGTGCCAGCAGCACACAGGTGAACACTGAAGCTTTCTTT
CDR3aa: CASSTQVNTEAFF

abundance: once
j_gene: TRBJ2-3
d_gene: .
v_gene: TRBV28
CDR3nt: TGTGCCAGCGTCAACGTGAGGGTGTCCACAGATACGCAGTATTTT
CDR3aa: CASVNVRVSTDTQYF

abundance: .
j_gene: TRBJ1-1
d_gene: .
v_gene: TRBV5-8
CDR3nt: TGTGCCAGCAGCCCGGGGATAGGAGTGGCTGAAGCTTTCTTT
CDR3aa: CASSPGIGVAEAFF

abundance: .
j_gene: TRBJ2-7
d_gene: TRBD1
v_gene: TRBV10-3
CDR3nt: TGTGCCATCAGTGAGTTGGGGTCGCGGGGACAGGCGGATTACGAGCAGTACTTC
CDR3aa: CAISELGSRGQADYEQYF

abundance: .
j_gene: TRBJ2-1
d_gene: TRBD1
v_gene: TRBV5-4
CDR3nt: TGTGCCAGCAGAAAACCGGGACAGGGGCCCAATGAGCAGTTCTTC
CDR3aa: CASRKPGQGPNEQFF

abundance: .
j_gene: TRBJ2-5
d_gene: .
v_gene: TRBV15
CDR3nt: TGTGCCACCAGCAGAGAGGTGGGCCCCCAAGAGACCCAGTACTTC
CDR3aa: CATSREVGPQETQYF

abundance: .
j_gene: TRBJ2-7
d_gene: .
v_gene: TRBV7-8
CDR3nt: TGTGCCAGCAGCGCAGGGTACGGTGCCTACGAGCAGTACTTC
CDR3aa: CASSAGYGAYEQYF

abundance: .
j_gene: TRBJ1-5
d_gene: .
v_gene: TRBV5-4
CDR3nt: TGTGCCAGCAGCTTGGGCGGGGGCAATCAGCCCCAGCATTTT
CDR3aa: CASSLGGGNQPQHF

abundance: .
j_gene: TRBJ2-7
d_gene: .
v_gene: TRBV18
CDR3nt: TGTGCCAGCTCACCACGGACAATCGACGAGCAGTACTTC
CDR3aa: CASSPRTIDEQYF

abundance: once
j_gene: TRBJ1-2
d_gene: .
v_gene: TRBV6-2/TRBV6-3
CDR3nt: TGTGCCAGCAGTCCGGGCGGACTCATGGGTTACACCTTC
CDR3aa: CASSPGGLMGYTF

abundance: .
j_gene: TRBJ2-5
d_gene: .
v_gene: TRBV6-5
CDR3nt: TGTGCCAGCAGCCTGCAGTCAGGGGTCGAAGAGACCCAGTACTTC
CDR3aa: CASSLQSGVEETQYF

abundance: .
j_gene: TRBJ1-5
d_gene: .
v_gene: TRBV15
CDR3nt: TGTGCCACCAGCCGAGGACCGCAGGGCCCCAATCAGCCCCAGCATTTT
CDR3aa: CATSRGPQGPNQPQHF

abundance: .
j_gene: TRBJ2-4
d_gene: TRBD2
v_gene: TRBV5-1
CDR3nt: TGCGCCAGCAGCCCGGGACTAGCGGGATCGACTGCCAAAAACATTCAGTACTTC
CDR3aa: CASSPGLAGSTAKNIQYF

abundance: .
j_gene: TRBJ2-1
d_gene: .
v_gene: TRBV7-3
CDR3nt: TGTGCCAGCAGCTCCGGCAATGAGCAGTTCTTC
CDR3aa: CASSSGNEQFF

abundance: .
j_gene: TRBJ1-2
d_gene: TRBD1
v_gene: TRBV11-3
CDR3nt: TGTGCCAGCAGCTTACAGGACAGGGGCGGCTACACCTTC
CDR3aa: CASSLQDRGGYTF

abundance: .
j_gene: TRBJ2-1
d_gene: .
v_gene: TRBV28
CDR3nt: TGTGCCAGCAGTTTGAGCGGGGCCCAGGGGGAGCAGTTCTTC
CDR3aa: CASSLSGAQGEQFF

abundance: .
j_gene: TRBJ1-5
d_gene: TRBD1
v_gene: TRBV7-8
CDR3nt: TGTGCCAGCAGCCTAATGGACAGGGGTGGGCAGCCCCAGCATTTT
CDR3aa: CASSLMDRGGQPQHF

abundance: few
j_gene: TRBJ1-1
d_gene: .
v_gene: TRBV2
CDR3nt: TGTGCCAGCAGTGTCCCAGGGAAAAACACTGAAGCTTTCTTT
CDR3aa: CASSVPGKNTEAFF

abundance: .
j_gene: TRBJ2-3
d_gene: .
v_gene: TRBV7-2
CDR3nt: TGTGCCAGCAGCTTGGACTTCATGGGTCTAGATACGCAGTATTTT
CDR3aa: CASSLDFMGLDTQYF

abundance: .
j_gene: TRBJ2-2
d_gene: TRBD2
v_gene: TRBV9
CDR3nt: TGTGCCAGCAGCGTACTAGCGGGAGGGCCCGCCGGGGAGCTGTTTTTT
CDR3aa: CASSVLAGGPAGELFF

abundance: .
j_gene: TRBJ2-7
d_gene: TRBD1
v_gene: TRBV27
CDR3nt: TGTGCCAGCAGTTCCAGGGGGCTAGGGGGTGACGAGCAGTACTTC
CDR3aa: CASSSRGLGGDEQYF

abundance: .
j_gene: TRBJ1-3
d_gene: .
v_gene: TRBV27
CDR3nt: TGTGCCAGCAGTTTAGTAGGGGGACTAAGCTCTGGAAACACCATATATTTT
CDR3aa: CASSLVGGLSSGNTIYF

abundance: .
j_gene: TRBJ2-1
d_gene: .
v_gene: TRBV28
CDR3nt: TGTGCCAGCAGTTTTTCTGACAATGAGCAGTTCTTC
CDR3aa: CASSFSDNEQFF

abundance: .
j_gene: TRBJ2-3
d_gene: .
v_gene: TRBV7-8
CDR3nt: TGTGCCAGCAGCGCCCCCGGGACTTCTATCACAGATACGCAGTATTTT
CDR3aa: CASSAPGTSITDTQYF

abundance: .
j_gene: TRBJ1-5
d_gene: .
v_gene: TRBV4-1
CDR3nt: TGCGCCAGCAGCCAAGAGTGGCAGTCGGGGGTTCAGCCCCAGCATTTT
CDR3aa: CASSQEWQSGVQPQHF

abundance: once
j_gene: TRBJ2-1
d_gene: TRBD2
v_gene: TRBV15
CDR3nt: TGTGCCACCAGCAGGGCTAGCGGGGTAAACAATGAGCAGTTCTTC
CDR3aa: CATSRASGVNNEQFF

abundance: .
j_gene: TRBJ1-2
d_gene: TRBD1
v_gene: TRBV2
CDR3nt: TGTGCCAGCAGATTCCCGGACAGGGGGTATGGCTACACCTTC
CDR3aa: CASRFPDRGYGYTF

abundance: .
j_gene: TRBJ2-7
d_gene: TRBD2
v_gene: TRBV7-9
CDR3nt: TGTGCCAGCAGCCCTCCGGGACTAGGGGGCTACGAGCAGTACTTC
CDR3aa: CASSPPGLGGYEQYF